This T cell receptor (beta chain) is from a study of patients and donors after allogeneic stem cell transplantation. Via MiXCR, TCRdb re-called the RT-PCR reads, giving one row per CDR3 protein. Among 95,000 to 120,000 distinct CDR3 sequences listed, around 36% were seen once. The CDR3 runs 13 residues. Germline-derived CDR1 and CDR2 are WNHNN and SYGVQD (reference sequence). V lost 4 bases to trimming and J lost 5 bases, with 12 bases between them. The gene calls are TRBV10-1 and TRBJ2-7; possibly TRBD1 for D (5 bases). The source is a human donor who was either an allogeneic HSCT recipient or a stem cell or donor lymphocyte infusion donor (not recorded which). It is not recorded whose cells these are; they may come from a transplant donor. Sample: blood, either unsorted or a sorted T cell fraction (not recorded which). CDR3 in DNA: TGCGCCAGCAGTGCGCAGGGATCGAACGAGCAGTACTTC. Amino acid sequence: CASSAQGSNEQYF.